This section outlines one T cell receptor (beta chain) sequence together with its context. The data derive from a study of T cell responses to AZD1222 COVID-19 vaccine. TCRdb's table, derived via immunoSEQ multiplex PCR, lists solely in-frame clones and lacks some. The data show roughly 120,000 clones, 70% to 90% seen once. V was trimmed by 1 base and J by 6 bases, leaving 9 bases between them. The V gene's germline CDR1 is SGHVS and CDR2 FQNEAQ. CDR3 length equals 13 residues. Material: peripheral blood, obtained 28 days after the second AZD1222 dose. This receptor was identified in an adult who received the AZD1222 COVID-19 vaccine. The chain has TRBV7-8 and TRBJ1-2; D is perhaps TRBD1 (5 bases). CDR3 loop: CASSLGAGHGYTF. CDR3 nucleotides: TGTGCCAGCAGCTTAGGGGCAGGGCATGGCTACACCTTC.